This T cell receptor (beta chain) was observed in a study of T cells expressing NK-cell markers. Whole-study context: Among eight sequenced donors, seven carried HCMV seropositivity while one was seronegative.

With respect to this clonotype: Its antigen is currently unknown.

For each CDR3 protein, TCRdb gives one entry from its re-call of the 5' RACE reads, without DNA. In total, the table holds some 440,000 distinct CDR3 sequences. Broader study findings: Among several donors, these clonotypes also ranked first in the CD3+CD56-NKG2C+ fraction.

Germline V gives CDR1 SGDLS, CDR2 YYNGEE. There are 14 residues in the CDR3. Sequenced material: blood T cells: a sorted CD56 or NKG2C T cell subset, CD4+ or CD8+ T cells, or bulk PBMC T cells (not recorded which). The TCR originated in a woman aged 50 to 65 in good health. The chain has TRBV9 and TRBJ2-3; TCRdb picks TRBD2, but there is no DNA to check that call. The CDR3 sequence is CASSVSGSSPSQYF.